One sample yielded the 12 T cell receptor beta chains listed below, sequenced in a study of blood T cell repertoires in COVID-19 (dated by TCRdb to the early 2020s). Library method: the immunoSEQ multiplex PCR assay. Here the immuneACCESS table is served through TCRdb, limited to in-frame sequences with V and J called. Missing clones are a known gap in these copies; in checked studies unresolved V genes cover under half, and the rest lacks a known reason. Here the sample has over 120,000 clones; 85% to 90% occur a single time. The biggest ten clones account for over 2.5% of the sample. Material for sequencing was peripheral blood. The receptors shown here come from a man in his fifties or sixties with active or convalescent COVID-19.

This clone is a singleton in its sample. The chain combines TRBV4-1 with TRBJ2-5; D possibly corresponds to TRBD2 (6 bases). Germline CDR1 reads MGHRA; CDR2 reads YSYEKL. This CDR3 has 13 residues. Trimming removed 5 bases from V and 5 bases from J, with 12 bases in between. This CDR3 reads CASSYVRGETQYF. In DNA, the CDR3 is TGCGCCAGCAGCTACGTCCGGGGGGAGACCCAGTACTTC.

V usage is TRBV10-3 and J usage is TRBJ2-1; 9 bases agree with TRBD1. Germline-derived CDR1 and CDR2 are ENHRY and SYGVKD. The J segment lost 5 bases and the V segment lost 5 bases, leaving 7 bases of the junction unmatched. The CDR3 is 15 residues long. CDR3 sequence: CAISHRDRENNEQFF. The CDR3 region has the DNA TGTGCCATCAGTCACAGGGACAGGGAGAACAATGAGCAGTTCTTC.

The J gene is TRBJ1-5, the V gene TRBV18; TRBD1 is a possible D gene (6 bases). V lost 5 bases to trimming and J lost 6 bases, with 14 bases between them. This CDR3 spans 14 amino acids. Germline lookup yields CDR1 KGHSH and CDR2 LQKENI. The CDR3 DNA sequence: TGTGCCAGCTCAAGACAGGACGGGCCTCAGCCCCAGCATTTT. This gives the protein CASSRQDGPQPQHF.

This clone came up a few times. This sequence joins TRBV2 and TRBJ1-2, with 7 bases lining up with TRBD1. CDR3 length: 12 amino acids. Trimming took 6 bases from V and 8 from J; bases not matched to a gene: 6. CDR1 is SNHLY, CDR2 FYNNEI, per germline. The CDR3 region has the DNA TGTGCCAGCAGCAGACAGGGAAGGGGCTACACCTTC. As protein: CASSRQGRGYTF.

This chain uses TRBV10-3 with TRBJ1-5; 9 nucleotides line up with TRBD1. Losses at the gene ends were 3 bases for V and 9 bases for J; bases not matched to a gene: 9. Germline values: CDR1 ENHRY, CDR2 SYGVKD. This CDR3 comprises 15 residues. The CDR3 sequence: CAISETTGGEGPQHF. In nucleotides, the CDR3 is TGTGCCATCAGTGAAACGACAGGGGGTGAGGGGCCCCAGCATTTT.

The chain links TRBV28 to TRBJ1-1; D remains ambiguous. Germline V gene sequence: CDR1 MDHEN, CDR2 SYDVKM. The CDR3 sequence is 15 residues long. Trimming took 6 bases from V and 4 from J, leaving 18 bases between them. The CDR3 DNA reads as TGTGCCAGCAGCCCGCTCGGAGGAGGAGGCACTGAAGCTTTCTTT. This codes for CASSPLGGGGTEAFF.

There are a few counts of this clone. Distinct nucleotide sequences in the sample also encode this CDR3. This rearrangement joins TRBV5-1 to TRBJ1-1; TRBD1 might be the D (5 bases). V was trimmed by 1 base and J by 1 base, leaving 8 bases between them. The CDR3 loop spans 14 amino acids. Germline loops: CDR1 SGHRS, CDR2 YFSETQ. The CDR3 DNA sequence: TGCGCCAGCAGCTTGTCCGGGGGGAACACTGAAGCTTTCTTT. Protein: CASSLSGGNTEAFF.

The rearrangement links TRBV6-6 to TRBJ2-2, with D hard to call. CDR1 MNHNY and CDR2 SVGAGI come from the germline V gene (reference sequence). V lost 4 bases, J lost 8 bases, and 2 bases lay in between. The CDR3 consists of 10 residues. The CDR3 DNA sequence: TGTGCCAGCAGTTCTGGGGAGCTGTTTTTT. Residues: CASSSGELFF.

CDR3 sequence reads: CASTITASGAQFF. CDR3 bases: TGTGCCAGCACCATTACGGCTAGCGGGGCTCAGTTCTTC. This chain links TRBV6-5 with TRBJ2-1, with 9 nucleotides matching TRBD2. Germline V gene sequence: CDR1 MNHEY, CDR2 SVGAGI. The junction had 11 bases not matched to a gene; V was cut back by 7 bases and J by 13 bases. The CDR3 consists of 13 residues.

The chain employs TRBV19 and TRBJ1-4; 7 bases match TRBD1. V trimming: 3 bases; J trimming: 5 bases; junction bases outside the gene matches: 6. The CDR3 spans 15 residues. Germline loops: CDR1 LNHDA, CDR2 SQIVND (reference sequence). The CDR3 coding sequence is TGTGCCAGTAGTATTCCGGGACAGAAGAATGAAAAACTGTTTTTT. Residues: CASSIPGQKNEKLFF.

The chain joins TRBV2 to TRBJ2-1; tentatively, D is TRBD1 (6 bases). Per the germline V gene, CDR1 is SNHLY and CDR2 is FYNNEI. The CDR3 has 15 amino acids. Between the trimmed V and J ends, which lost 7 bases and 3 bases, there was a span of 16 bases. The CDR3 here is CASTRSPRGYNEQFF. CDR3 nucleotides: TGTGCCAGCACGAGGTCCCCCAGGGGCTACAATGAGCAGTTCTTC. Combining the CDR3 with reference TRBV2 and TRBJ2-1 gives the whole variable domain EPEVTQTPSHQVTQMGQEVILRCVPISNHLYFYWYRQILGQKVEFLVSFYNNEISEKSEIFDDQFSVERPDGSNFTLKIRSTKLEDSAMYFCASTRSPRGYNEQFFGPGTRLTVL.

The chain uses TRBV18 and TRBJ1-6; possible D gene TRBD1, 6 bases. V was pared by 3 bases and J by 7 bases, with 22 bases between. The V gene's germline CDR1 is KGHSH and CDR2 LQKENI. This CDR3 has 18 residues. The CDR3 loop reads CASSPLNRVSGGNSPLHF. CDR3 sequence (DNA): TGTGCCAGCTCACCCCTAAACAGGGTCTCGGGAGGCAATTCACCCCTCCACTTT.